Listed below are T cell receptor beta chains from one sample, sequenced in a study of shared clonotypes between healthy human individuals. The data were produced by immunoSEQ multiplex PCR, yet TCRdb's version contains in-frame clones alone and is incomplete. Of about 2 million clones listed, over 85% are singletons. The specimen was naive CD4+ T cells sorted from blood. These receptor sequences come from a man between 18 and 35 years old in good health. Each CDR3 is given with its conserved first and last residue. Fields, in order: D gene, clone size, V gene, J gene, CDR3 DNA, CDR3 protein. The D gene is left open where the match is weak. Expanded clones get a size class; other rows say once, few or many, or leave the size out.

>-|once|TRBV29-1|TRBJ2-2
TGCAGCGTAGGAGCCCAGGGGAACACCGGGGAGCTGTTTTTT
CSVGAQGNTGELFF
>-|-|TRBV25-1|TRBJ1-4
TGTGCCAGCAGTGTGGGTGGAACGCGGGCGATTAATGAAAAACTGTTTTTT
CASSVGGTRAINEKLFF
>-|-|TRBV19|TRBJ2-5
TGTGCCAGTAGATCGAGCGGTCGAGAGACCCAGTACTTC
CASRSSGRETQYF
>-|-|TRBV2|TRBJ2-5
TGTGCCAGCAGTTCCGACAGGTCCCGGGAGACCCAGTACTTC
CASSSDRSRETQYF
>TRBD1|-|TRBV7-2|TRBJ1-5
TGTGCCAGCAGCCGTTCGGGCAGGGGGGTCTTTATAGAGCATTTT
CASSRSGRGVFIEHF
>-|-|TRBV6-6|TRBJ2-7
TGTGCCAGCAGCTCCCCGGGACGGATCTACGAGCAGTACTTC
CASSSPGRIYEQYF
>-|once|TRBV6-5|TRBJ2-1
TGTGCCAGCAGTTACTCGACAGGCATGGGTGAGCAGTTCTTC
CASSYSTGMGEQFF
>-|-|TRBV10-3|TRBJ1-3
TGTGCCATCAGTGGGGGGGAGAGCTCTGGAAACACCATATATTTT
CAISGGESSGNTIYF
>-|-|TRBV9|TRBJ2-2
TGTGCCAGCAGACAGGGGAACACCGGGGAGCTGTTTTTT
CASRQGNTGELFF
>-|-|TRBV10-2|TRBJ1-3
TGCGCCAGCAAGGGAGGGACGAGCTCTGGAAACACCATATATTTT
CASKGGTSSGNTIYF
>TRBD1|-|TRBV11-2|TRBJ2-5
TGTGCCAGCAGCTTAGCTGGTACAGGGGTAGAGACCCAGTACTTC
CASSLAGTGVETQYF
>-|-|TRBV7-9|TRBJ1-5
TGTGCCAGCAGCTTAGTGGGCGCAGATCAGCCCCAGCATTTT
CASSLVGADQPQHF
>TRBD1|-|TRBV29-1|TRBJ1-3
TGCAGCGCCTCGACAGGGGGTAGAAACACCATATATTTT
CSASTGGRNTIYF
>-|once|TRBV7-9|TRBJ2-3
TGTGCCAGCAGCTTAGGACGGGGAGTCACAGATACGCAGTATTTT
CASSLGRGVTDTQYF
>-|-|TRBV18|TRBJ2-7
TGTGCCAGCTCACCACCGGAGAGGGCGACGCAGTACTTC
CASSPPERATQYF
>-|-|TRBV30|TRBJ2-7
TGTGCCTGGAGTCGCCTGGGGGTATACGAGCAGTACTTC
CAWSRLGVYEQYF
>-|-|TRBV10-3|TRBJ2-7
TGTGCCATCAGTGAGGAATTTGGGCAGGGAGTGGGGAATGGTTACGAGCAGTACTTC
CAISEEFGQGVGNGYEQYF